The source of this T cell receptor beta chain is a study of cytomegalovirus exposure and HLA in healthy donors. Study observations and caveats: Fewer N-insertions than the approximately 700-donor mean were reportedly shown by an Asian-associated ancestry cluster in a later analysis.

With regard to this clone: The antigen is undetermined.

A multiplex PCR was run with 60 Vbeta primers and 13 Jbeta primers. Produced via immunoSEQ multiplex PCR; TCRdb's table is partial and in-frame only. Of 150,000 to 200,000 clones listed, 65% to 80% are singletons. Sequenced input: PBMCs. This clonotype was sampled from a woman aged 40 to 50 in good health and CMV-seronegative.

CDR3 nucleotide sequence: TGTGCCACTTCCGCGAGGCGGGAGGGCGGAAATGAGCAGTTCTTC. Translating it yields CATSARREGGNEQFF. The gene calls are TRBV11-3 and TRBJ2-1, with 9 bases that match TRBD2. The CDR3 extends over 15 amino acids. V dropped 10 bases and J dropped 7; count of bases not matched to a gene: 14. CDR1 is SGHNT and CDR2 is YENEEA in the germline V gene.